The rows below give T cell receptor beta chains drawn from one sample of a study of blood T cells in healthy people across ages. Via MiXCR, TCRdb re-called the 5' RACE reads, giving one row per CDR3 protein. This table holds around 970,000 distinct CDR3 sequences, roughly 51% found once. Sequencing used blood. The receptors were gathered from an older woman in good health. Each CDR3 is given with its conserved first and last residue. A D gene is named only where the DNA matches it firmly. Size values are once, few and many counts, or a class for expanded clones, and some rows have none.

TGTGCCAGCAGCTTGGGGCAGGGGTTGAGCACAGATACGCAGTATTTT	CASSLGQGLSTDTQYF	NA	TRBJ2-3	TRBV5-1	16	NA
TGTGCCAGCAGTTTGTGGACAGGGGGCCAAAACATTCAGTACTTC	CASSLWTGGQNIQYF	TRBD1	TRBJ2-4	TRBV28	15	NA
TGTGCCAGCAGCTTAGACGGGTTCTCCGGCGAGCAGTACTTC	CASSLDGFSGEQYF	NA	TRBJ2-7	TRBV7-2	14	few
TGTGCCAGCAGCAAAGTGGTCGCAAGGGAGACCCAGTACTTC	CASSKVVARETQYF	NA	TRBJ2-5	TRBV21-1	14	few
TGCAGTGCTAGAAGGCGGGCTCCCCCGGAGACCCAGTACTTC	CSARRRAPPETQYF	NA	TRBJ2-5	TRBV20-1	14	few
TGTGTCAGCTCTACACAGGGGGTTACCGGGGAGCTGTTTTTT	CVSSTQGVTGELFF	TRBD1	TRBJ2-2	TRBV2	14	NA
TGTGCCAGCAGCTTGGGGACAGAAGCCGCTAACTATGGCTACACCTTC	CASSLGTEAANYGYTF	TRBD1	TRBJ1-2	TRBV7-9	16	NA
TGTGCCACCAGCAGAGATCTAGCCTACGAGCAGTACTTC	CATSRDLAYEQYF	NA	TRBJ2-7	TRBV15	13	NA
TGTGCCAGCAGTTCAATGGTCACTGAAGTTTTCTTT	CASSSMVTEVFF	NA	TRBJ1-1	TRBV7-9	12	NA
TGTGCCAGCAGACCGGACAATCGCAATCAGCCCCGGCATTTT	CASRPDNRNQPRHF	NA	TRBJ1-5	TRBV12-3/TRBV12-4	14	NA
TGTGCCAGCGGGTCTAAGGGTCAGACCACAGATACGCAGTATTTT	CASGSKGQTTDTQYF	NA	TRBJ2-3	TRBV6-6	15	NA
TGCAGCGTTGACTTAGACCCAACGATCACAGATACGCAGTATTTT	CSVDLDPTITDTQYF	NA	TRBJ2-3	TRBV29-1	15	NA
TGTACCAGCGCCAAAGGGGGAGCGAAGGACTACGAGCAGTACTTC	CTSAKGGAKDYEQYF	NA	TRBJ2-7	TRBV6-2/TRBV6-3	15	NA
TGTGCCAGCAGGGTAATACAGGATACCTACGAGCAGTACTTC	CASRVIQDTYEQYF	NA	TRBJ2-7	TRBV5-5	14	many
TGCAGCCCCGGACAGACCCAAGAGACCCAGTACTTC	CSPGQTQETQYF	NA	TRBJ2-5	TRBV20-1	12	NA
TGTGCCAGCAGTTACTCGGAGGGGGGCTACGAGCAGTACTTC	CASSYSEGGYEQYF	NA	TRBJ2-7	TRBV6-6	14	few
TGTGCCAGCAGTGACACGAGCATCGGTACGCAGTATTTT	CASSDTSIGTQYF	NA	TRBJ2-3	TRBV6-5	13	NA
TGTGCCAGCAGTGAAATGGATACGCAGTATTTT	CASSEMDTQYF	NA	TRBJ2-3	TRBV25-1	11	few
TGTGCCAGCAGACAATCCTTCCGGGGGAGCACAGATACGCAGTATTTT	CASRQSFRGSTDTQYF	NA	TRBJ2-3	TRBV6-2/TRBV6-3	16	NA
TGTGCCAGCAGCTTAAGGGACAGGGGAGAGCAGTACTTC	CASSLRDRGEQYF	TRBD1	TRBJ2-7	TRBV7-2	13	few
TGTGCCAGCAGCCTAGGACAGGGTAGGGGTCAAGCCAAAAACATTCAGTACTTC	CASSLGQGRGQAKNIQYF	TRBD1	TRBJ2-4	TRBV14	18	NA
TGTGCCAGCAGTTTAGGGGTAGCGGTTTCCAATGAGCAGTTCTTC	CASSLGVAVSNEQFF	NA	TRBJ2-1	TRBV28	15	NA
TGTGCCAGCAGCCGGCAACCCCTAGCGGGAGCCGACGAGCAGTACTTC	CASSRQPLAGADEQYF	TRBD2	TRBJ2-7	TRBV7-2	16	NA
TGTGCCAGCAGTTTCAAAGGTCACATTCAGTACTTC	CASSFKGHIQYF	NA	TRBJ2-4	TRBV12-3/TRBV12-4	12	NA
TGTGCTAGTGTCGCGGACCGGGAAGAAGAGACCCAGTACTTC	CASVADREEETQYF	NA	TRBJ2-5	TRBV12-5	14	few
TGTGCCACCAGTGACCCAGCTGGGACTAGCGGAGGAGATACGCAGTATTTT	CATSDPAGTSGGDTQYF	TRBD2	TRBJ2-3	TRBV24-1	17	NA
TGTGCCAGCACTAGAGATGCGGGACTAGCTCCAGATACGCAGTATTTT	CASTRDAGLAPDTQYF	TRBD2	TRBJ2-3	TRBV2	16	few
TGCAGCGTTGAAGAGCCGAGGGGAGAGACCCAGTACTTC	CSVEEPRGETQYF	NA	TRBJ2-5	TRBV29-1	13	NA
TGTGCCAGCTCGGACAGGGGATCCGGGGAGCTGTTTTTT	CASSDRGSGELFF	TRBD1	TRBJ2-2	TRBV7-3	13	NA
TGCGCCAGCAGCCGTCTCATGGGGGGAGGGAGGCACTATGGCTACACCTTC	CASSRLMGGGRHYGYTF	NA	TRBJ1-2	TRBV4-1	17	NA
TGTGCCAGCAGCCAAGTTACAGGGGTTCAGCCCCAGCATTTT	CASSQVTGVQPQHF	TRBD1	TRBJ1-5	TRBV3-1	14	NA
TGTGCCAGCAGCTTTAAGGTTCTGCAGTATTTT	CASSFKVLQYF	NA	TRBJ2-3	TRBV7-9	11	few
TGTGCCAGCGCCCAGGCGGGACAGGGGAACGAGCAGTACTTC	CASAQAGQGNEQYF	TRBD1	TRBJ2-7	TRBV6-6	14	NA
TGCGCCAGCAGCTCCCCGACAGGGGAAGCTTTCTTT	CASSSPTGEAFF	TRBD1	TRBJ1-1	TRBV5-1	12	NA
TGTGCCAGCAGCCCCCGGGGAGGGAAAACAGATACGCAGTATTTT	CASSPRGGKTDTQYF	TRBD2	TRBJ2-3	TRBV7-2	15	NA
TGCGCCAGCAGCCATTCCGGGGGACAGACTAATTCACCCCTCCACTTT	CASSHSGGQTNSPLHF	TRBD1	TRBJ1-6	TRBV4-3	16	NA
TGTGCCAGCAGCACCCGACAGGGCCGGGTGATGAAGACCCTCCACTTT	CASSTRQGRVMKTLHF	TRBD1	TRBJ1-6	TRBV7-2	16	once
TGTGCCAGCAGCCAAGGGGAGGTTGCGCAGGAGACCCAGTACTTC	CASSQGEVAQETQYF	NA	TRBJ2-5	TRBV4-2	15	NA
TGCGCCAGCCAAAAGGGATCCGAGGAGACCCAGTACTTC	CASQKGSEETQYF	NA	TRBJ2-5	TRBV5-1	13	once
TGCGCCAGCAGCTTGATTTTGGCGGGAGGGGCGAACAATGAGCAGTTCTTC	CASSLILAGGANNEQFF	TRBD2	TRBJ2-1	TRBV5-1	17	many
TGTGCCAGCAGTTACTCGTTTCTAGCCAAAAACATTCAGTACTTC	CASSYSFLAKNIQYF	NA	TRBJ2-4	TRBV6-5	15	few
TGCAGTGCTAGAGATACGGACGGATATCAGCCCCAGCATTTT	CSARDTDGYQPQHF	NA	TRBJ1-5	TRBV20-1	14	few
TGTGCCAGCAGTTTTCAACAGGGTTCAGAGACCCAGTACTTC	CASSFQQGSETQYF	NA	TRBJ2-5	TRBV28	14	NA
TGCAGTACCACCGGGACCCAGAATAGTGGGACCCAGTACTTC	CSTTGTQNSGTQYF	NA	TRBJ2-5	TRBV20-1	14	few
TGTGCCAGTAGCCGGACAGGGGCTGCCCTAGCGGTTTACAATGAGCAGTTCTTC	CASSRTGAALAVYNEQFF	TRBD1	TRBJ2-1	TRBV19	18	NA
TGTGCCAGCAGACAGGACGGAGCCTACGAGCAGTACTTC	CASRQDGAYEQYF	NA	TRBJ2-7	TRBV11-2	13	NA
TGTGCCAGCAGCCATAGGGGCGGGAGGACAGCCTACGAGCAGTACTTC	CASSHRGGRTAYEQYF	TRBD2	TRBJ2-7	TRBV7-2	16	few
TGCGCCAGCAGCTCATGGGTCTCTGGGGCCAACGTCCTGACTTTC	CASSSWVSGANVLTF	NA	TRBJ2-6	TRBV5-1	15	few
TGTGCCACCAGCAGGGGAACAGGGGCCGCAAATAAAGAGACCCAGTACTTC	CATSRGTGAANKETQYF	TRBD1	TRBJ2-5	TRBV15	17	NA
TGTGCCAGCAGCCCAACAACCGTACAGGGGGAGACAGATACGCAGTATTTT	CASSPTTVQGETDTQYF	TRBD1	TRBJ2-3	TRBV6-9	17	NA
TGTGCCAGCAGCGTACAACACAACTCCTACGAGCAGTACTTC	CASSVQHNSYEQYF	NA	TRBJ2-7	TRBV9	14	many